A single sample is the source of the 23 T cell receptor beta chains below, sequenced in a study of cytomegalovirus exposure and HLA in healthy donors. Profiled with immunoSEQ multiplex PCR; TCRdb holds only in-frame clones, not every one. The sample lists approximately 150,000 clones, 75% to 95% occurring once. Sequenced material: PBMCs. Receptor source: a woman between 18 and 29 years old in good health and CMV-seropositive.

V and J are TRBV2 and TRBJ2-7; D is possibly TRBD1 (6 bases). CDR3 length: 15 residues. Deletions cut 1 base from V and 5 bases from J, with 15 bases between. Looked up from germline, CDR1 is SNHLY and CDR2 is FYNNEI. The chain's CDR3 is CASSEEHRAVNEQYF. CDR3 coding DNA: TGTGCCAGCAGTGAAGAGCACAGGGCCGTAAACGAGCAGTACTTC.

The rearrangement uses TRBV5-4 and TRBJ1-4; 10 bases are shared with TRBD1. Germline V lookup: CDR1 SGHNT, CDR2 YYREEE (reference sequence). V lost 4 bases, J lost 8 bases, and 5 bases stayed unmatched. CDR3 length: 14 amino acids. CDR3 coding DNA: TGTGCCAGCAGCCGGCCGGACAGGGGGGAAAAACTGTTTTTT. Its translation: CASSRPDRGEKLFF.

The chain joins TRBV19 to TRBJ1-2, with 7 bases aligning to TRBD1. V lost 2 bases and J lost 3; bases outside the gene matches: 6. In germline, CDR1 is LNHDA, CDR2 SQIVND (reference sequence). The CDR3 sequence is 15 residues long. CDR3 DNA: TGTGCCAGTAGTATATTCGGTACAGGGGACTATGGCTACACCTTC. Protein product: CASSIFGTGDYGYTF.

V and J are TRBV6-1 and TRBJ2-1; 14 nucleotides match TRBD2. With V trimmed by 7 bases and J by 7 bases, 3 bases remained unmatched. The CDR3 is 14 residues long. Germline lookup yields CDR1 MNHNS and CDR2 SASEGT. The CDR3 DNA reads TGTGCCAGCATTTGGACTAGCGGGAGGAATGAGCAGTTCTTC. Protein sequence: CASIWTSGRNEQFF.

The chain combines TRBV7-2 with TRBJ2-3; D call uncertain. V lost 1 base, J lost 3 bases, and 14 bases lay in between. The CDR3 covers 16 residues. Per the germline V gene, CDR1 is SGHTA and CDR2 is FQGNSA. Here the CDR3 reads CASSLEVLGVTDTQYF. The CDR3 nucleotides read TGTGCCAGCAGCTTAGAAGTGCTAGGAGTAACAGATACGCAGTATTTT.

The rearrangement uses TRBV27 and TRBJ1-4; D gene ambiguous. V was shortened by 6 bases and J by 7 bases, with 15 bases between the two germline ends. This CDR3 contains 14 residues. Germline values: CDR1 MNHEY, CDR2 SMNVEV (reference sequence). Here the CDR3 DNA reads TGTGCCAGCAGCCCTCCGGGGAGGCCTGAAAAACTGTTTTTT. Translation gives CASSPPGRPEKLFF.

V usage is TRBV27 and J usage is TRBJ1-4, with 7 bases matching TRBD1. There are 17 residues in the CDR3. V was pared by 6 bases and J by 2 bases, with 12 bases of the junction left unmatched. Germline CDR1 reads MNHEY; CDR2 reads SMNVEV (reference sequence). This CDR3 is CASSRTAPGQTNEKLFF. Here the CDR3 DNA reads TGTGCCAGCAGCCGAACTGCACCGGGACAGACTAATGAAAAACTGTTTTTT.

CDR3 DNA: TGCGCCAGCAGCTTAAGGACAGGGGCCTACGAGCAGTACTTC. Encoded protein: CASSLRTGAYEQYF. This chain connects TRBV5-1 to TRBJ2-7; 9 nucleotides match TRBD1. V dropped 2 bases and J dropped 2; count of bases not matched to a gene: 2. Germline values: CDR1 SGHRS, CDR2 YFSETQ. There are 14 residues in the CDR3.

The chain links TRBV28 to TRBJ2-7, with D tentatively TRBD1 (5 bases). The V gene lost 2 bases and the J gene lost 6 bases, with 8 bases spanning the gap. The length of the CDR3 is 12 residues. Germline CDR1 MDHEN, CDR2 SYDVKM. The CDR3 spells CASSLRQSEQYF. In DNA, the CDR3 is TGTGCCAGCAGTTTACGACAGAGCGAGCAGTACTTC.

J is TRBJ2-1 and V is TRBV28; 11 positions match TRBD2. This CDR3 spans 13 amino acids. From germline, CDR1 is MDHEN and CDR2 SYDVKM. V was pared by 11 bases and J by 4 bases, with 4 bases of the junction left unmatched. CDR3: CAVGTSGYNEQFF. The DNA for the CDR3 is TGTGCCGTGGGGACTAGCGGTTACAATGAGCAGTTCTTC. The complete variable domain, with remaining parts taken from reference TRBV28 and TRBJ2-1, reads DVKVTQSSRYLVKRTGEKVFLECVQDMDHENMFWYRQDPGLGLRLIYFSYDVKMKEKGDIPEGYSVSREKKERFSLILESASTNQTSMYLCAVGTSGYNEQFFGPGTRLTVL.

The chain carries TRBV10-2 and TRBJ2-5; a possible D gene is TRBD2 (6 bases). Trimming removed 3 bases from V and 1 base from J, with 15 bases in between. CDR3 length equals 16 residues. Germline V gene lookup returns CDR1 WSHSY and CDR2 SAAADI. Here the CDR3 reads CASSDLLAETQETQYF. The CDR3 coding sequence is TGCGCCAGCAGTGACCTTTTAGCGGAGACCCAAGAGACCCAGTACTTC.

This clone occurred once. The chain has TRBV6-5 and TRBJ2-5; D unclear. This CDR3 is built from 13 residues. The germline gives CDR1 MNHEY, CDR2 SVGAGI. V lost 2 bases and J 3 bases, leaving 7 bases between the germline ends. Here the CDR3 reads CASSYEAEETQYF. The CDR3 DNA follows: TGTGCCAGCAGTTACGAGGCAGAAGAGACCCAGTACTTC.

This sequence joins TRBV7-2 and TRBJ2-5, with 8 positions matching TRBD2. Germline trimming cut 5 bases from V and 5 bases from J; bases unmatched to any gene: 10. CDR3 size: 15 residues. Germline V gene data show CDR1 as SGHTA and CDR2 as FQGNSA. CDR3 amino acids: CASSPALSGGETQYF. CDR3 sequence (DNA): TGTGCCAGCAGCCCGGCCCTGTCGGGGGGGGAGACCCAGTACTTC.

The CDR3 here is CASSLGDTSLYEQYF. CDR3 sequence (DNA): TGCGCCAGCAGCTTGGGTGACACCTCATTGTACGAGCAGTACTTC. The genes are TRBV5-1 and TRBJ2-7, with D unresolved. Trimming removed 0 bases from V and 4 bases from J, with 14 bases in between. The CDR3 is 15 residues long. Germline V gene sequence: CDR1 SGHRS, CDR2 YFSETQ.

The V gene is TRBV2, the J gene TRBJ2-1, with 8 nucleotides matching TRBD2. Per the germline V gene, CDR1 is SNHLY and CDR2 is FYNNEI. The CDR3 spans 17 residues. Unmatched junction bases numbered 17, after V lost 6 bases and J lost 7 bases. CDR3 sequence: CASRRATTGGPSNEQFF. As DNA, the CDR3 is TGTGCCAGCAGGAGAGCAACCACGGGGGGGCCTAGTAATGAGCAGTTCTTC. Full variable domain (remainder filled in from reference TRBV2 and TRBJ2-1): EPEVTQTPSHQVTQMGQEVILRCVPISNHLYFYWYRQILGQKVEFLVSFYNNEISEKSEIFDDQFSVERPDGSNFTLKIRSTKLEDSAMYFCASRRATTGGPSNEQFFGPGTRLTVL.

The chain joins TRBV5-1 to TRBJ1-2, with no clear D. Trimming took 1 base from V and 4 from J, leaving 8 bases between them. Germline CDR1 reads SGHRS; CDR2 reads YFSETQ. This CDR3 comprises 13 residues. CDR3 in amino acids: CASSLHGPYGYTF. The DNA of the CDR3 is TGCGCCAGCAGCTTGCATGGGCCCTATGGCTACACCTTC.

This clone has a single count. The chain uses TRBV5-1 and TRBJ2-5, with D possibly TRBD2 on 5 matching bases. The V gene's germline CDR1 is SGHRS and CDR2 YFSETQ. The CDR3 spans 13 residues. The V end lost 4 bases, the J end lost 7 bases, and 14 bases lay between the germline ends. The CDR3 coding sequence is TGCGCCAGCAGCCGAGAGGGCGTAGGGACCCAGTACTTC. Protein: CASSREGVGTQYF.

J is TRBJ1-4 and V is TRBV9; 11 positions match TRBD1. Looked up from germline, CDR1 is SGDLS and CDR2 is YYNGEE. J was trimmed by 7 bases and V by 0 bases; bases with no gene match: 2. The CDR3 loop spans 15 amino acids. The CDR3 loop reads CASSVGTGGGEKLFF. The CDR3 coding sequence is TGTGCCAGCAGCGTAGGGACAGGGGGCGGTGAAAAACTGTTTTTT.

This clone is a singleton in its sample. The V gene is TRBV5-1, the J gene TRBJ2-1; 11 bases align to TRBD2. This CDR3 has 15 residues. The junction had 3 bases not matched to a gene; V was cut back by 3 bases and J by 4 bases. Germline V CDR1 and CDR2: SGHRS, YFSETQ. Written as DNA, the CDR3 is TGCGCCAGCAGCTCGGGACTAGCGGAGTACAATGAGCAGTTCTTC. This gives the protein CASSSGLAEYNEQFF.

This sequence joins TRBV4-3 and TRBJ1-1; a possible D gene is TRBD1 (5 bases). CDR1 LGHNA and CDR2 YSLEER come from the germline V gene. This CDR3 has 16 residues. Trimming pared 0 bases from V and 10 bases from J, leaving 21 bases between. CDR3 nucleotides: TGCGCCAGCAGCCAAGATCTTGGGCGTCTGAGCAGGGTAGCTTTCTTT. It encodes CASSQDLGRLSRVAFF.

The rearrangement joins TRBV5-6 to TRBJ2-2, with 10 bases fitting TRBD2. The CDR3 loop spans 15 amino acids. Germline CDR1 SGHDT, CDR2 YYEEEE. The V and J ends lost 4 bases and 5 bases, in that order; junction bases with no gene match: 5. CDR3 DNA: TGTGCCAGCAGCGGGGGGACTAGCGCGACCGGGGAGCTGTTTTTT. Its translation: CASSGGTSATGELFF.

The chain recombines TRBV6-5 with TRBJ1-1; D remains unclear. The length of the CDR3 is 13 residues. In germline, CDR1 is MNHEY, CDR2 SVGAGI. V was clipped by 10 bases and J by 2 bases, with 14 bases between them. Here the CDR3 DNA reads TGTGCCACCACCCTAGGGAGAAACACTGAAGCTTTCTTT. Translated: CATTLGRNTEAFF.

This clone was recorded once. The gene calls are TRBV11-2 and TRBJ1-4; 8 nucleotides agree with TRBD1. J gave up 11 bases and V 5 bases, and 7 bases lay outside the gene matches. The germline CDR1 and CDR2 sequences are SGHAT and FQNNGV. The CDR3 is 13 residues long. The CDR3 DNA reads TGTGCCAGCAGCCCAGGGGGCGGTGGGAAACTGTTTTTT. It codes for CASSPGGGGKLFF.